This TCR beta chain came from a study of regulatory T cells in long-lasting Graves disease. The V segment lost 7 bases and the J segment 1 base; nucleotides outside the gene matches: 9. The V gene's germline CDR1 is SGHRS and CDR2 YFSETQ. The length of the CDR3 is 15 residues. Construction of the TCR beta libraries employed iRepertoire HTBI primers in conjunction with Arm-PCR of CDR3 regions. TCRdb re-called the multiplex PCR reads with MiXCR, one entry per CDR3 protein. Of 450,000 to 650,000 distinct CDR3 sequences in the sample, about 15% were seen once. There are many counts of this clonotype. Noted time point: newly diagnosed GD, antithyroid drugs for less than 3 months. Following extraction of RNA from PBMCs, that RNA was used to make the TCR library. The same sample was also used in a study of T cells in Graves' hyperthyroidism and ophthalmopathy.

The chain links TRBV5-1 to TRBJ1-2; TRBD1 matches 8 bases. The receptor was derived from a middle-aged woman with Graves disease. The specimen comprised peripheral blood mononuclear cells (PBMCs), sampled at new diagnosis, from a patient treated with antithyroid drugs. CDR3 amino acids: CASAGTGLFNYGYTF. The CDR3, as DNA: TGCGCCAGCGCCGGGACAGGCTTATTTAACTATGGCTACACCTTC.